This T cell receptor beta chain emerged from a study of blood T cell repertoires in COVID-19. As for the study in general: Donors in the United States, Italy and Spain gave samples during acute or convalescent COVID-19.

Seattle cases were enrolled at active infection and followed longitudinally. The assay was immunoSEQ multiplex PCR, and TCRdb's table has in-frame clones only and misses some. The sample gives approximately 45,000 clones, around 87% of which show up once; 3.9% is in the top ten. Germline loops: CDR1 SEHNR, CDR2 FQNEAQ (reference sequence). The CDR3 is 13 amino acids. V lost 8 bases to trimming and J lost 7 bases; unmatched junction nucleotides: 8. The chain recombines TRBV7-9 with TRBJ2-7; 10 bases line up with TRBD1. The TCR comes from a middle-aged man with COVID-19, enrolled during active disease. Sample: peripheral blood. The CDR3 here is CASGQGVFSEQYF. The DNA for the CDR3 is TGTGCCAGCGGACAGGGGGTCTTCTCGGAGCAGTACTTC.